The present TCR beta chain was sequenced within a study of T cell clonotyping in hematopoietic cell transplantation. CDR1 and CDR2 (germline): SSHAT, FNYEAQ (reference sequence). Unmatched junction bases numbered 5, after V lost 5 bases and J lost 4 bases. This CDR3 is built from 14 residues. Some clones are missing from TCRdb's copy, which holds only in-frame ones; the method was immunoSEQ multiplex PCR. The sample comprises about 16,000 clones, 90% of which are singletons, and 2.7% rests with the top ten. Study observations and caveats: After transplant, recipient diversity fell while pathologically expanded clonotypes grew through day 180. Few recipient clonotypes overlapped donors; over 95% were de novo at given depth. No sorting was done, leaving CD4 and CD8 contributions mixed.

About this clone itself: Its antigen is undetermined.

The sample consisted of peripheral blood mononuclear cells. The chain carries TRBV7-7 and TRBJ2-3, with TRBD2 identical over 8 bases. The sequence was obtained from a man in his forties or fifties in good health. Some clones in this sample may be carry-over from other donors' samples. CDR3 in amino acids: CASSIGLAADTQYF. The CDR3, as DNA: TGTGCCAGCAGCATAGGACTAGCCGCAGATACGCAGTATTTT.